The entry below describes one TCR beta chain. This clone appeared a single time. The antigen it recognizes is unknown. Nothing much larger sits one base from this clone, and base qualities are not available. Looking up the germline V gene (reference sequence) yields CDR1 MNHEY and CDR2 SMNVEV. From cysteine to phenylalanine, the CDR3 is 12 amino acids long. The DNA shown is the 36-base CDR3, in frame from base 1. V is cut by 6 bases and J by 3 bases, and the space between the germline ends is 7 bases. Library preparation employed the immunoSEQ multiplex PCR assay. In its TCRdb copy, this immuneACCESS table keeps in-frame sequences only and misses some clones. Where compared with another copy, unresolved V genes explain less than half of these, and the others have no known cause. For this sample the table gives fewer than 250,000 clones, of which around 93% were detected only once. About 1.7% of the sample rests with the top ten.

The entry originates in a study of control samples from healthy donors and cancer patients (dated by TCRdb to 2018 to 2020). The sequence was obtained from a man aged 25-45 years in good health. The specimen was blood. The chain was built from TRBV27 and TRBJ2-3; possibly the D gene is TRBD2, per 5 matching bases. CDR3 sequence: CASRPGTDTQYF. The DNA reads TGTGCCAGCAGACCGGGGACAGATACGCAGTATTTT.